A single sample gave rise to the 10 T cell receptor beta chains below, sequenced in a study of blood T cell repertoires in COVID-19. Libraries were prepared by immunoSEQ multiplex PCR; TCRdb keeps only in-frame clonotypes and omits some of them. Counted here are approximately 150,000 clones, approximately 88% occurring once; the ten biggest clones make up around a quarter. The sample taken for sequencing was peripheral blood. These receptors came from a human donor in a cohort sampled during active COVID-19.

The rearrangement uses TRBV30 and TRBJ2-1; 14 nucleotides align to TRBD2. The CDR3 extends over 15 amino acids. V gave up 5 bases and J gave up 6 bases; unmatched junction bases: 6. Germline V gene sequence: CDR1 GTSNPN, CDR2 SVGIG (reference sequence). The DNA of the CDR3 is TGTGCCTGGGCCCGACTAGCGGGGGGGCCCAATGAGCAGTTCTTC. It encodes CAWARLAGGPNEQFF. Full variable domain (rest looked up from reference TRBV30 and TRBJ2-1): SQTIHQWPATLVQPVGSPLSLECTVEGTSNPNLYWYRQAAGRGLQLLFYSVGIGQISSEVPQNLSASRPQDRQFILSSKKLLLSDSGFYLCAWARLAGGPNEQFFGPGTRLTVL.

This clone was seen only once. The chain joins TRBV2 to TRBJ2-3; D unresolved. Germline V CDR1 and CDR2: SNHLY, FYNNEI. This CDR3 has 13 residues. The germline V and J ends were trimmed by 0 bases and 3 bases, with 4 bases remaining between them. This CDR3 reads CASSEARTDTQYF. The CDR3 bases are TGTGCCAGCAGTGAAGCGCGAACAGATACGCAGTATTTT.

The chain joins TRBV7-9 to TRBJ2-7; possible D gene TRBD2, 6 bases. The CDR3 spans 18 residues. Germline CDR1 reads SEHNR; CDR2 reads FQNEAQ (reference sequence). The V end lost 3 bases, the J end lost 3 bases, and 24 bases lay between the germline ends. In DNA, the CDR3 is TGTGCCAGCAGCTTTAGATTCGGGGCGGGGCCCCAGGGCTACGAGCAGTACTTC. It codes for CASSFRFGAGPQGYEQYF.

This clone was seen a handful of times. This sequence joins TRBV19 and TRBJ1-5, with 9 bases fitting TRBD1. This CDR3 is 15 amino acids long. Germline V gene data show CDR1 as LNHDA and CDR2 as SQIVND (reference sequence). V shed 5 bases, J shed 4 bases, and the junction held 6 bases outside the gene matches. The CDR3 nucleotides are TGTGCCAGTAGTCCCCAGACAGGGGGTAATCAGCCCCAGCATTTT. Its translation is CASSPQTGGNQPQHF.

This chain connects TRBV7-5 to TRBJ1-6; no DNA check was done on the table's D call, TRBD1. TRBV7-5 is labeled a pseudogene. CDR3 length: 15 residues. The CDR3 nucleotides are TGTGCCAGAAGCTTCTCAGGGCCGTATAATTCACCCCTCCACTTT. Translated: CARSFSGPYNSPLHF.

The chain recombines TRBV10-3 with TRBJ1-6, with D maybe TRBD1 (5 bases). Trimming shortened V by 6 bases and J by 11 bases, and 20 bases separated the two germline ends. Germline lookup yields CDR1 ENHRY and CDR2 SYGVKD. There are 15 residues in the CDR3. CDR3 in amino acids: CAISPWGDGITPLHF. Here the CDR3 DNA reads TGTGCCATCAGCCCATGGGGGGACGGGATAACACCCCTCCACTTT.

The chain uses TRBV4-2 and TRBJ2-3, with 11 bases that match TRBD2. The CDR3 is 17 amino acids. Trimming removed 1 base from V and 3 bases from J; junction bases left unmatched: 6. Per germline, CDR1 LGHNA and CDR2 YNFKEQ. CDR3 sequence (DNA): TGTGCCAGCAGCCAAGGGGCCCTAGCGGGGGGTACAGATACGCAGTATTTT. This gives the protein CASSQGALAGGTDTQYF.

The rearrangement links TRBV7-2 to TRBJ2-3; no definite D call. Germline V gives CDR1 SGHTA, CDR2 FQGNSA. V gave up 4 bases and J gave up 2 bases, with 10 bases separating them. This CDR3 contains 14 residues. CDR3 sequence reads: CASSSPGYTDTQYF. In DNA, the CDR3 is TGTGCCAGCAGCTCCCCGGGTTACACAGATACGCAGTATTTT.

The DNA for the CDR3 is TGTGCCACCAGCAGAGTCATAGTTGGCAAAAACATTCAGTACTTC. It translates to CATSRVIVGKNIQYF. This chain links TRBV15 with TRBJ2-4; D is ambiguous. CDR1 is LNHNV, CDR2 YYDKDF, per germline (reference sequence). V gave up 1 base and J gave up 3 bases, with 10 bases separating them. The CDR3 sequence is 15 residues long.

The genes are TRBV6-5 and TRBJ1-5; the match to TRBD1 covers 7 bases. The V and J ends lost 5 bases and 2 bases, in that order; junction bases with no gene match: 6. The CDR3 is made up of 15 amino acids. Germline V gene sequence: CDR1 MNHEY, CDR2 SVGAGI. DNA of the CDR3: TGTGCCAGCAGTCTTGAAGGACAGGGCAATCAGCCCCAGCATTTT. It yields the protein CASSLEGQGNQPQHF.